This T cell receptor beta chain originates from a study of T cell responses to AZD1222 COVID-19 vaccine. In this sample, this clone turned up a few times. Here immunoSEQ multiplex PCR was the method, and the copy in TCRdb shows in-frame clones only, minus some. The data hold around 150,000 clones, with about 93% observed a single time. Germline loops: CDR1 LNHDA, CDR2 SQIVND (reference sequence). Losses at the gene ends were 9 bases for V and 1 base for J; bases not matched to a gene: 9. The CDR3 contains 16 residues. This specimen consisted of peripheral blood, obtained on day 0 of AZD1222 vaccination. The chain combines TRBV19 with TRBJ1-5; TRBD1 matches at 10 bases. The receptor was derived from an adult in good health. CDR3: CASNRDRGGSNQPQHF. CDR3 DNA: TGTGCCAGCAACCGGGACAGGGGTGGGAGCAATCAGCCCCAGCATTTT.